The sample holds one count of the clone carrying this T cell receptor beta chain. The sample originates from a study of CD8 T cells in Susac syndrome. When the RNA was reverse transcribed, random hexamers were used with an input of roughly 0.5 to 1 ug. Multiplex immunoSEQ PCR targeted 54 Vbeta and 13 Jbeta TCR beta segments. MiXCR was run by TCRdb on the immunoSEQ multiplex PCR reads, yielding one entry per CDR3 protein. Of 150,000 to 200,000 distinct CDR3 sequences listed, 90% to 95% are singletons. Blood CD8+ and CD4+ T cells underwent high-throughput TCR beta sequencing. TEMRA cells were FACS-enriched, while CD8+ and CD4+ T cells were negatively isolated. The sample was CD4+ T cells from PBMCs. This clonotype originated in a human donor in good health.

Written as DNA, the CDR3 is TGTGCCAGCAGTTCCGGAAGAAGATCCTATAATTCACCCCTCCACTTT. Translation gives CASSSGRRSYNSPLHF. This chain connects TRBV12-3 or TRBV12-4 to TRBJ1-6; the D is unclear. V was shortened by 4 bases and J by 1 base, with 11 bases between the two germline ends. The CDR3 consists of 16 residues.